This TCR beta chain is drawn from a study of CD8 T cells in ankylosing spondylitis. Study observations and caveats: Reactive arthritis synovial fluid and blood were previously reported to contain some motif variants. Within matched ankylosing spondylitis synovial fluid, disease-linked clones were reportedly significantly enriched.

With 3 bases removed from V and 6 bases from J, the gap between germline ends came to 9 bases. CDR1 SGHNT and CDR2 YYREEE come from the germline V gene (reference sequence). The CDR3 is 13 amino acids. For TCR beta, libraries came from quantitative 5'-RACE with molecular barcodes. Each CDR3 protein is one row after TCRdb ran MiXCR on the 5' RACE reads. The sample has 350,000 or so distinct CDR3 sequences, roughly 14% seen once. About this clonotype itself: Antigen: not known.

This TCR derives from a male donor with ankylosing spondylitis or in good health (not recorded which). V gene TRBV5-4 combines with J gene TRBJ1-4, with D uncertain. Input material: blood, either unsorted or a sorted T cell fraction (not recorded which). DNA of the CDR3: TGTGCCAGCAGCTCTCAAGCGGATGAAAAACTGTTTTTT. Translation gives CASSSQADEKLFF.